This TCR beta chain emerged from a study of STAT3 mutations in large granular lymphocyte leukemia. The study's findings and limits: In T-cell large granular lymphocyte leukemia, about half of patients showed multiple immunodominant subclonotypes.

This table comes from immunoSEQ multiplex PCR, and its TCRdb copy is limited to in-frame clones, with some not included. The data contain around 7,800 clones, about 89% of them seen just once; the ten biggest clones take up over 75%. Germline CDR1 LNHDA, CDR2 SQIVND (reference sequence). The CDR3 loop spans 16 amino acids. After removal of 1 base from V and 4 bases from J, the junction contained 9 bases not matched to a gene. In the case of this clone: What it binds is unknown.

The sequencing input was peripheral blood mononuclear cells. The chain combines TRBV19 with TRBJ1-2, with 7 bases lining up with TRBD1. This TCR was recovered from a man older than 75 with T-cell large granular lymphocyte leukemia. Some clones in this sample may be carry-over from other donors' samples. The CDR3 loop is CASSIGVGQVIYGYTF. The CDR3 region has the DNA TGTGCCAGTAGTATAGGGGTCGGACAGGTGATCTATGGCTACACCTTC.